This is a list of T cell receptor beta chains from one sample in a study of blood T cell repertoires in COVID-19. Clones were sequenced by immunoSEQ multiplex PCR, and TCRdb holds only the in-frame ones, with some missing. The table lists roughly 180,000 clones, approximately 84% of them singletons. Sample: peripheral blood. Receptor source: a woman aged 50 to 60 with COVID-19, enrolled during active disease. CDR3s include the opening cysteine and the closing phenylalanine or tryptophan. Each record gives: CDR3 DNA, CDR3 protein, J gene, clone size, V gene, D gene. A D gene is named only where the DNA matches it firmly. A row's size may be missing; if present it is once, few, many or a size class.

CDR3 DNA: TGTGCCAGTAGTTTCGGGGTGGTCAAAAACATTCAGTACTTC
CDR3 protein: CASSFGVVKNIQYF
J gene: TRBJ2-4
clone size: .
V gene: TRBV19
D gene: .

CDR3 DNA: TGCGCCAGCAGCTTGGTTCTGGGCCACAATGAGCAGTTCTTC
CDR3 protein: CASSLVLGHNEQFF
J gene: TRBJ2-1
clone size: .
V gene: TRBV5-1
D gene: .

CDR3 DNA: TGTGCCAGCAGCTTGGCAGGGGGCCGGGGAGATACGCAGTATTTT
CDR3 protein: CASSLAGGRGDTQYF
J gene: TRBJ2-3
clone size: .
V gene: TRBV5-4
D gene: TRBD1

CDR3 DNA: TGTGCCAGCAGCTTAGAACCCAGGGGGGCCTACGAGCAGTACTTC
CDR3 protein: CASSLEPRGAYEQYF
J gene: TRBJ2-7
clone size: .
V gene: TRBV11-2
D gene: .

CDR3 DNA: TGTGCCAGCAGTTACGACTTCGAGAGTCAGCCCCAGCATTTT
CDR3 protein: CASSYDFESQPQHF
J gene: TRBJ1-5
clone size: .
V gene: TRBV6-5
D gene: .

CDR3 DNA: TGTGCCAGCAGCTTACTCCCGAGAATAGATACGCAGTATTTT
CDR3 protein: CASSLLPRIDTQYF
J gene: TRBJ2-3
clone size: .
V gene: TRBV7-8
D gene: .

CDR3 DNA: TGCGCCAGCAGCAGCCCGGGGGTGAGTAATGAGCAGTTCTTC
CDR3 protein: CASSSPGVSNEQFF
J gene: TRBJ2-1
clone size: .
V gene: TRBV4-1
D gene: .

CDR3 DNA: TGTGCCAGCAGTGGCTTATCAGGGGGCAGCGAAAAACTGTTTTTT
CDR3 protein: CASSGLSGGSEKLFF
J gene: TRBJ1-4
clone size: .
V gene: TRBV28
D gene: TRBD1

CDR3 DNA: TGTGCCAGCAGTTTGGGACAGGGGGATGGCTACACCTTC
CDR3 protein: CASSLGQGDGYTF
J gene: TRBJ1-2
clone size: once
V gene: TRBV12-3/TRBV12-4
D gene: TRBD1

CDR3 DNA: TGTGCCAGTAGTTTCGGTGTAGCGGGGGGTGAGACCCAGTACTTC
CDR3 protein: CASSFGVAGGETQYF
J gene: TRBJ2-5
clone size: .
V gene: TRBV19
D gene: TRBD2

CDR3 DNA: TGTGCCACAGATAGCGGGGGGGCTTACGAGCAGTACTTC
CDR3 protein: CATDSGGAYEQYF
J gene: TRBJ2-7
clone size: few
V gene: TRBV6-5
D gene: TRBD2

CDR3 DNA: TGTGCCATCAGTGAATTCGGCGGGGGGGCCAGAGATACGCAGTATTTT
CDR3 protein: CAISEFGGGARDTQYF
J gene: TRBJ2-3
clone size: .
V gene: TRBV10-3
D gene: TRBD2

CDR3 DNA: TGTGCCAGCAGCTTAGACGGGGACACCGGGGAGCTGTTTTTT
CDR3 protein: CASSLDGDTGELFF
J gene: TRBJ2-2
clone size: .
V gene: TRBV7-2
D gene: .

CDR3 DNA: TGTGCCAGCAGTGGGTATAACGGGGATACCCAGTACTTC
CDR3 protein: CASSGYNGDTQYF
J gene: TRBJ2-5
clone size: few
V gene: TRBV2
D gene: .

CDR3 DNA: TGTGCCAGCAGCTTAGCGAAGTGGGTAGCGGGGGTGGAGACCCAGTACTTC
CDR3 protein: CASSLAKWVAGVETQYF
J gene: TRBJ2-5
clone size: once
V gene: TRBV7-2
D gene: TRBD2

CDR3 DNA: TGTGCCAGCAGTGTCCCTCCCCGGGTAAGTACCTTC
CDR3 protein: CASSVPPRVSTF
J gene: TRBJ1-2
clone size: .
V gene: TRBV25-1
D gene: .

CDR3 DNA: TGTGCCAGCAGCCCAGGAGACAGGGCCACTGAAGCTTTCTTT
CDR3 protein: CASSPGDRATEAFF
J gene: TRBJ1-1
clone size: .
V gene: TRBV11-1
D gene: TRBD1

CDR3 DNA: TGTGCCAGCAGTGAAGCGAGGCGGAGCACAGATACGCAGTATTTT
CDR3 protein: CASSEARRSTDTQYF
J gene: TRBJ2-3
clone size: few
V gene: TRBV2
D gene: .

CDR3 DNA: TGCGCCAGCAGCCAAGACGGGACTAAAACCGGGGAGCTGTTTTTT
CDR3 protein: CASSQDGTKTGELFF
J gene: TRBJ2-2
clone size: once
V gene: TRBV4-3
D gene: TRBD2

CDR3 DNA: TGTGCCATCAGTGGGCAGGGGGTAGGTCAGCCCCAGCATTTT
CDR3 protein: CAISGQGVGQPQHF
J gene: TRBJ1-5
clone size: .
V gene: TRBV10-3
D gene: TRBD1

CDR3 DNA: TGTGCCAGCAGCAGGCCTAGCGGGGTGGGGTACGAGCAGTACTTC
CDR3 protein: CASSRPSGVGYEQYF
J gene: TRBJ2-7
clone size: .
V gene: TRBV21-1
D gene: .